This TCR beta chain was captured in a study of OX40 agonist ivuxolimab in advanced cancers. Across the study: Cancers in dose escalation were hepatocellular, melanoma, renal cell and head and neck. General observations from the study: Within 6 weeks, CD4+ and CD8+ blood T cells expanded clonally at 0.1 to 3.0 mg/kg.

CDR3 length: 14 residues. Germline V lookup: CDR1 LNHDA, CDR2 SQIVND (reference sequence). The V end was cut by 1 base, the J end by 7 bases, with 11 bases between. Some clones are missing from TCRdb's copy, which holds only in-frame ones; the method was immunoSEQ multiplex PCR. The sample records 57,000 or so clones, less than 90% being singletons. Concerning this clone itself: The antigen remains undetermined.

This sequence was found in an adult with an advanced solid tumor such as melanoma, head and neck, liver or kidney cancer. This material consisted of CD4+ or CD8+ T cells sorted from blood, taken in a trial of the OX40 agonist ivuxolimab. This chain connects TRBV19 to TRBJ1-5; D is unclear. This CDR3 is CASSIGADSQPQHF. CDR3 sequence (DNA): TGTGCCAGTAGTATAGGTGCGGATTCGCAGCCCCAGCATTTT.